One T cell receptor beta chain is described in this entry. This sample was included in a study of CD8 T cells in Susac syndrome. Study-level information: Within the group of sequenced Susac syndrome patients, roughly 6 had active disease and about eight were in remission.

Blood CD8+ and CD4+ T cells underwent high-throughput TCR beta sequencing. The patients with Susac syndrome satisfied recently defined diagnostic criteria for either definite or probable disease. While CD8+ and CD4+ T cells were isolated negatively, TEMRA cells were enriched by FACS. This CDR3 contains 15 residues. Trimming shortened V by 5 bases and J by 6 bases, and 17 bases separated the two germline ends. Germline CDR1 is SGHVS and CDR2 is FQNEAQ. Random hexamers were used to reverse transcribe the RNA input (about 0.5 to 1 ug). MiXCR was run by TCRdb on the immunoSEQ multiplex PCR reads, yielding one entry per CDR3 protein. Here the sample spans about 140,000 distinct CDR3 sequences, roughly 94% being singletons.

This chain joins TRBV7-8 and TRBJ2-4, with a possible D match to TRBD2 (6 bases). Sequenced: CD4+ T cells from PBMCs. This receptor was identified in a human donor with Susac syndrome. The CDR3 nucleotides are TGTGCCAGCAGCCCATCCGGACTGGGGGGAAACATTCAGTACTTC. It is translated as CASSPSGLGGNIQYF.